Shown below are 30 T cell receptor beta chains from a single sample sequenced in a study of beta chain features in type 1 diabetes. Sequencing targeted expressed TCRB transcripts, as all isolated RNA had been reverse transcribed. Using immunoSEQ multiplex PCR, the repertoire was profiled, and TCRdb retains in-frame clones only, with some absent. The sample holds 850,000 to 900,000 clones, 15% to 20% seen once. Sequenced material: naive CD4+ T cells from blood. These receptors all come from a woman aged 18-29 years in good health.

This clone has just one count. The CDR3 reads CASSLAREISYNEQFF. CDR3 nucleotide sequence: TGTGCCAGCAGTTTAGCTCGCGAGATCTCCTACAATGAGCAGTTCTTC. This chain links TRBV27 with TRBJ2-1; unclear D gene. V dropped 2 bases and J dropped 0 bases, with 11 bases sitting between them. CDR1 and CDR2 (germline): MNHEY, SMNVEV (reference sequence). This CDR3 is built from 16 residues.

In DNA form, the CDR3 reads TGTGCCAGGGGGCAGATGTACCAAGAGACCCAGTACTTC. It specifies CARGQMYQETQYF. The chain employs TRBV25-1 and TRBJ2-5, with D perhaps TRBD1 (5 bases). V was trimmed by 9 bases and J by 0 bases, leaving 11 bases between them. The germline V gene has CDR1 MGHDK and CDR2 SYGVNS. This CDR3 is 13 amino acids long. The full variable domain, in which reference TRBV25-1 and TRBJ2-5 provide the parts outside the CDR3, is EADIYQTPRYLVIGTGKKITLECSQTMGHDKMYWYQQDPGMELHLIHYSYGVNSTEKGDLSSESTVSRIRTEHFPLTLESARPSHTSQYLCARGQMYQETQYFGPGTRLLVL.

The V and J genes are TRBV6-5 and TRBJ2-7; D is ambiguous. Per germline, CDR1 MNHEY and CDR2 SVGAGI. The CDR3 sequence is 13 residues long. Trimming stripped 2 bases from V and 1 base from J, with 6 bases between. CDR3: CASSYRQSYEQYF. The CDR3 DNA follows: TGTGCCAGCAGTTACAGGCAGTCCTACGAGCAGTACTTC.

The genes are TRBV11-2 and TRBJ1-1; D call uncertain. The CDR3 contains 13 residues. V was trimmed by 1 base and J by 10 bases, leaving 13 bases between them. CDR1 SGHAT and CDR2 FQNNGV come from the germline V gene. CDR3 DNA sequence: TGTGCCAGCAGCTTAGCAAGCGTCACCCTAGCTTTCTTT. Translating it yields CASSLASVTLAFF.

This clone was observed a few times. V gene TRBV6-5 combines with J gene TRBJ2-3, with D maybe TRBD1 (6 bases). The CDR3 loop spans 14 amino acids. Germline values: CDR1 MNHEY, CDR2 SVGAGI. The V end lost 7 bases, the J end lost 4 bases, and 15 bases lay between the germline ends. The CDR3 DNA sequence: TGTGCCAGCAAAAGACAGGCGCTCCCAGATACGCAGTATTTT. It encodes CASKRQALPDTQYF.

The chain couples TRBV29-1 to TRBJ2-1; 7 nucleotides match TRBD2. CDR3 length: 15 amino acids. The V segment lost 5 bases and the J segment 4 bases; nucleotides outside the gene matches: 11. Germline assignment: CDR1 SQVTM and CDR2 ANQGSEA. CDR3 in DNA: TGCAGCGTTCGGAATAGGCTAGCGGAATACAATGAGCAGTTCTTC. Protein: CSVRNRLAEYNEQFF.

The DNA of the CDR3 is TGCGCCAGCAGCCAAGGGGGCTTCTCCTACAATGAGCAGTTCTTC. Residues: CASSQGGFSYNEQFF. This chain joins TRBV4-3 and TRBJ2-1; possible D gene TRBD1, 5 bases. Germline loops: CDR1 LGHNA, CDR2 YSLEER. CDR3 length equals 15 residues. V lost 1 base and J 0 bases, leaving 7 bases between the germline ends.

This clone showed up just a few times. The chain links TRBV2 to TRBJ2-1, with a weak D call TRBD1 (7 bases). Germline loops: CDR1 SNHLY, CDR2 FYNNEI. This CDR3 is built from 14 residues. Trimming left V 8 bases short and J 4 bases short, with 15 bases between. DNA for the CDR3: TGTGCCAGCCAGGAGGGACAGCAGTACAATGAGCAGTTCTTC. Its translation: CASQEGQQYNEQFF.

This clone was recorded once. At one boundary the junction diverges from the germline segment, which might be a read error. The sample carries other DNA sequences with the same CDR3. This rearrangement joins TRBV5-8 to TRBJ2-3, with D possibly matching TRBD2 (5 bases). CDR1 is SGHTS, CDR2 YDEGEE, per germline. The CDR3 extends over 14 amino acids. Written as DNA, the CDR3 is TGTGCCAGCGCCCCTGGATCTAGCACAGATACACAGTATTTT. It encodes CASAPGSSTDTQYF. Complete variable domain (other parts from reference TRBV5-8 and TRBJ2-3): EAGVTQSPTHLIKTRGQQATLRCSPISGHTSVYWYQQALGLGLQFLLWYDEGEERNRGNFPPRFSGRQFPNYSSELNVNALELEDSALYLCASAPGSSTDTQYFGPGTRLTVL.

The chain couples TRBV7-2 to TRBJ2-3; D possibly corresponds to TRBD1 (5 bases). The CDR3 is 14 amino acids. Germline V gives CDR1 SGHTA, CDR2 FQGNSA. Between the trimmed V and J ends, which lost 5 bases and 5 bases, there was a span of 14 bases. The CDR3 loop is CASSPPLGVDTQYF. The CDR3, as DNA: TGTGCCAGCAGCCCCCCCCTAGGGGTAGATACGCAGTATTTT.

V and J are TRBV28 and TRBJ2-2; weak D call: TRBD1 (5 bases). This CDR3 spans 15 amino acids. Trimming took off 7 bases at V and 1 base at J, with 13 bases between the two ends. Per the germline V gene, CDR1 is MDHEN and CDR2 is SYDVKM. In nucleotides, the CDR3 is TGTGCCAGCATCAAGCAGGGTTTGAACACCGGGGAGCTGTTTTTT. Amino acids: CASIKQGLNTGELFF.

The chain employs TRBV6-5 and TRBJ2-3; D is perhaps TRBD1 (6 bases). The CDR3 has 15 amino acids. Trimming took 0 bases from V and 5 from J, leaving 12 bases between them. The V gene's germline CDR1 is MNHEY and CDR2 SVGAGI. The CDR3 DNA sequence: TGTGCCAGCAGTTACTCTAGCAGGGGCGAAGATACGCAGTATTTT. This encodes CASSYSSRGEDTQYF.

In its sample, this clone was seen a few times. This chain links TRBV27 with TRBJ1-2; D may be TRBD1 (5 bases). Deletions cut 6 bases from V and 8 bases from J, with 19 bases between. The CDR3 sequence is 14 residues long. In germline, CDR1 is MNHEY, CDR2 SMNVEV (reference sequence). The CDR3 DNA follows: TGTGCCAGCAGCGGGTCGGGGGGAGTCGGAGGCTACACCTTC. Its translation is CASSGSGGVGGYTF.

This clone was seen more than once but under ten times. This chain uses TRBV27 with TRBJ2-3, with a tentative D call TRBD1 (6 bases). There are 14 residues in the CDR3. Looked up from germline, CDR1 is MNHEY and CDR2 is SMNVEV (reference sequence). Trimming removed 9 bases at V and 2 bases at J, with 15 bases between. This chain's CDR3 is CASSNRVPTDTQYF. The CDR3 nucleotides are TGTGCCAGTTCCAACAGGGTTCCCACAGATACGCAGTATTTT.

This clone was counted between two and nine times. The rearrangement uses TRBV7-3 and TRBJ2-3; possibly TRBD2 for D (6 bases). The V end lost 2 bases, the J end lost 0 bases, and 9 bases lay between the germline ends. This CDR3 has 15 residues. The germline CDR1 and CDR2 sequences are SGHTA and FQGTGA. CDR3 nucleotides: TGTGCCAGCAGCTTATTGGGGGGAAGCACAGATACGCAGTATTTT. The encoded protein is CASSLLGGSTDTQYF.

This clone was seen only a few times. This sequence joins TRBV5-6 and TRBJ1-2; no definite D call. Trimming cost V 5 bases and J 8 bases, with 7 bases left between them. In germline, CDR1 is SGHDT, CDR2 YYEEEE. The CDR3 covers 10 residues. The DNA for the CDR3 is TGTGCCAGCAGGCTGAACGGCTACACCTTC. This translates into CASRLNGYTF.

This clone was observed a handful of times. The chain combines TRBV28 with TRBJ2-1, with D hard to call. Germline loops: CDR1 MDHEN, CDR2 SYDVKM. Trimming removed 8 bases at V and 3 bases at J, with 8 bases between. This CDR3 contains 12 residues. DNA of the CDR3: TGTGCCAGCTCCCGGAACTACAATGAGCAGTTCTTC. Its protein product is CASSRNYNEQFF.

The gene calls are TRBV7-2 and TRBJ1-3; D may be TRBD1 (5 bases). With 4 bases removed from V and 3 bases from J, the gap between germline ends came to 10 bases. Germline V gene lookup returns CDR1 SGHTA and CDR2 FQGNSA. The CDR3 consists of 14 residues. The CDR3 bases are TGTGCCAGCAGCTCCGGGACCGGTGGAAACACCATATATTTT. The encoded protein is CASSSGTGGNTIYF.

Regarding this clone: Within the sample, other DNA sequences also encode this same CDR3. The chain is built from TRBV7-2 and TRBJ2-5, with TRBD2 matching 7 bases. Germline CDR1 reads SGHTA; CDR2 reads FQGNSA. Trimming removed 5 bases from V and 1 base from J; junction bases left unmatched: 4. The CDR3 sequence is 14 residues long. CDR3 loop: CASSLGGSQETQYF. The CDR3 DNA reads TGTGCCAGCAGCCTGGGAGGGAGCCAAGAGACCCAGTACTTC.

This clone occurred a few times. The chain has TRBV5-4 and TRBJ2-3, with TRBD1 identical over 7 bases. With 5 bases clipped from V and 2 bases from J, the junction kept 11 bases outside the gene matches. This CDR3 has 16 amino acids. Germline V CDR1 and CDR2: SGHNT, YYREEE (reference sequence). CDR3 sequence: CASSHLRDRYTDTQYF. The DNA of the CDR3 is TGTGCCAGCAGTCATCTCCGGGACAGATACACAGATACGCAGTATTTT.

This clone was counted only a few times. This sequence joins TRBV11-2 and TRBJ1-4; D uncertain. Trimming removed 5 bases from V and 4 bases from J, with 11 bases in between. Germline lookup yields CDR1 SGHAT and CDR2 FQNNGV. This CDR3 contains 14 residues. CDR3 in amino acids: CASSLGSGNEKLFF. The DNA of the CDR3 is TGTGCCAGCAGCCTTGGGAGCGGTAATGAAAAACTGTTTTTT.

The V call is TRBV28, the J call TRBJ1-4; unclear D gene. CDR3 length equals 14 residues. Trimming removed 4 bases from V and 6 bases from J, with 12 bases in between. Per the germline V gene, CDR1 is MDHEN and CDR2 is SYDVKM. The CDR3, as DNA: TGTGCCAGCAGTTCCCCCGGGCTAGATGAAAAACTGTTTTTT. Translating it yields CASSSPGLDEKLFF.

The table lists this clone with a few counts. V gene TRBV5-4 combines with J gene TRBJ2-7, with 10 positions matching TRBD2. Germline V gene sequence: CDR1 SGHNT, CDR2 YYREEE (reference sequence). The CDR3 consists of 15 residues. V lost 0 bases to trimming and J lost 5 bases; unmatched junction nucleotides: 5. The CDR3 is CASSLAASGSHEQYF. CDR3 nucleotide sequence: TGTGCCAGCAGCTTGGCGGCTAGCGGGAGTCACGAGCAGTACTTC.

The CDR3 loop is CASSYSAMAHPFEQYF. The CDR3 coding sequence is TGTGCCAGCAGTTACTCAGCAATGGCGCACCCCTTCGAGCAGTACTTC. The V gene is TRBV6-5, the J gene TRBJ2-7; D is unclear. The CDR3 contains 16 residues. V lost 0 bases, J lost 6 bases, and 18 bases lay in between. The germline V gene has CDR1 MNHEY and CDR2 SVGAGI.

The rearrangement joins TRBV19 to TRBJ1-5; D uncertain. The CDR3 totals 15 residues. Germline V gene sequence: CDR1 LNHDA, CDR2 SQIVND (reference sequence). V dropped 3 bases and J dropped 3 bases, with 12 bases sitting between them. The CDR3 protein is CASSILTEYNQPQHF. Written as DNA, the CDR3 is TGTGCCAGTAGTATCTTGACGGAGTACAATCAGCCCCAGCATTTT.

CDR3 region: CASSPLAGGYNEQFF. The CDR3 DNA reads TGCGCCAGCAGCCCCCTAGCGGGAGGGTACAATGAGCAGTTCTTC. The chain employs TRBV5-1 and TRBJ2-1; 12 nucleotides line up with TRBD2. The germline CDR1 and CDR2 sequences are SGHRS and YFSETQ. This CDR3 comprises 15 residues. Trimming removed 4 bases from V and 4 bases from J; junction bases left unmatched: 3.

V gene TRBV5-7 combines with J gene TRBJ2-7; D not certain. TRBV5-7 is an ORF, and what it does is uncertain. Trimming stripped 0 bases from V and 4 bases from J, with 2 bases between. CDR3 length equals 11 residues. CDR3 nucleotides: TGTGCCAGCAGCTTGGGGTACGAGCAGTACTTC. Translated: CASSLGYEQYF.

The V and J genes are TRBV7-3 and TRBJ2-1; 7 bases are a match to TRBD2. The CDR3 loop spans 15 amino acids. With V trimmed by 3 bases and J by 5 bases, 7 bases remained unmatched. Per the germline V gene, CDR1 is SGHTA and CDR2 is FQGTGA. DNA for the CDR3: TGTGCCAGCAGCTTTTTCACCGGGACTAACAATGAGCAGTTCTTC. It specifies CASSFFTGTNNEQFF.

This clone was detected only a few times. The gene calls are TRBV4-1 and TRBJ2-5, with 10 nucleotides matching TRBD2. The ends lost 4 bases at V and 5 bases at J; junction bases unmatched: 13. The CDR3 contains 17 residues. Germline lookup yields CDR1 MGHRA and CDR2 YSYEKL. Here the CDR3 DNA reads TGCGCCAGCAGCCTTGTCATAGCGGGAGGCCTCGGCGAGACCCAGTACTTC. Protein: CASSLVIAGGLGETQYF.

About this clone itself: The same CDR3 also results from other DNA sequences found in this sample. The rearrangement uses TRBV19 and TRBJ2-7; 9 bases fit TRBD2. The CDR3 has 14 residues. V was clipped by 4 bases and J by 1 base; unmatched bases: 2. Per the germline V gene, CDR1 is LNHDA and CDR2 is SQIVND (reference sequence). CDR3 sequence reads: CASSTLAGSYEQYF. Here the CDR3 DNA reads TGTGCCAGTAGTACCCTAGCGGGGTCCTACGAGCAGTACTTC.